A selection of T cell receptor beta chains follows, all from one sample in a study of glioma-infiltrating T cells after dendritic cell vaccination. TCRdb's copy holds only in-frame clones and misses some; the assay was immunoSEQ multiplex PCR. This sample yields roughly 41,000 clones, of which 70% to 85% are seen a single time; 7.8% belongs to the top ten. Sequencing used blood, obtained before dendritic cell vaccination. These receptors came from a human donor with glioblastoma. Each CDR3 is given with its conserved first and last residue. D genes are given only for firm matches. Clone size is not always given. Where it is, it says once, few, many or a class for expanded clones.

D	J	size	V	DNA	CDR3
.	TRBJ1-1	once	TRBV4-3	TGCGCCAGCAGCCAAGAAATGAGAGGAGTGAACACTGAAGCTTTCTTT	CASSQEMRGVNTEAFF
TRBD1	TRBJ1-4	once	TRBV30	TGTGCCTGGAGAGTTGACAGGGAGCATGAAAAACTGTTTTTT	CAWRVDREHEKLFF
.	TRBJ2-1	.	TRBV15	TGTGCCACCAGGCCTACGGGCTACAATGAGCAGTTCTTC	CATRPTGYNEQFF
.	TRBJ1-1	few	TRBV7-9	TGTGCCAGCAGCCCGAACTCGGGAAGGACTGAAGCTTTCTTT	CASSPNSGRTEAFF
TRBD2	TRBJ2-3	.	TRBV5-1	TGCGCCAGCAGCTCCCTAGCGGGGGGCGCAGATACGCAGTATTTT	CASSSLAGGADTQYF
TRBD1	TRBJ1-6	.	TRBV10-3	TGTGCCATCAGGGTGGACAGGGGTTATTCACCCCTCCACTTT	CAIRVDRGYSPLHF
.	TRBJ1-1	.	TRBV11-2	TGTGCCAGCAGCTTAGGGTCAGGGATGAACACTGAAGCTTTCTTT	CASSLGSGMNTEAFF
.	TRBJ1-5	.	TRBV5-3	TGTGCCAGAAGCTTGTGTATCCCCTCCCAACAGGAACCTAGCAATCAGCCCCAGCATTTT	CARSLCIPSQQEPSNQPQHF
.	TRBJ2-1	.	TRBV7-3	TGTGCCAGCAGCTTAGGACTCTACAATGAGCAGTTCTTC	CASSLGLYNEQFF
.	TRBJ2-7	.	TRBV11-2	TGTGCCAGCAGCTCACTTAGACAGGATCACTACGAGCAGTACTTC	CASSSLRQDHYEQYF
.	TRBJ2-3	.	TRBV6-1	TGTGCCAGCAGTGTCGAATTAAGGGGGGGATACACAGATACGCAGTATTTT	CASSVELRGGYTDTQYF
TRBD1	TRBJ1-1	.	TRBV27	TGTGCCAGCAATATAACACAGGGGCAGGTGAACACTGAAGCTTTCTTT	CASNITQGQVNTEAFF
.	TRBJ1-6	.	TRBV6-1	TGTGCCAGCAACGGCGGAGCCTCCTATAATTCACCCCTCCACTTT	CASNGGASYNSPLHF